This T cell receptor (beta chain) came from a study of blood T cells in healthy people across ages. Overall study: Template switching captured about one barcoded beta molecule per two T cells.

For this clonotype: Its antigen is currently unknown.

The germline V gene has CDR1 KGHDR and CDR2 SFDVKD. Trimming took 4 bases from V and 6 from J; bases not matched to a gene: 3. CDR3 size: 13 residues. The second PCR ran about 6 to 11 cycles with a sample-barcoded 5' primer and J-beta primers. TCRdb analysed the 5' RACE reads with MiXCR anew, one entry per CDR3 protein. The sample shows about 900,000 distinct CDR3 sequences, around 62% of them seen only once. Study-level findings and limits: Fewer expanded clones and more diversity marked long-lived versus aged donors.

The sample was blood. This sequence joins TRBV24-1 and TRBJ2-3, with 7 bases lining up with TRBD1. The TCR originated in a man aged 25-45 years in good health. In DNA, the CDR3 is TGTGCCACCAGTGAAGGGGGCTGGGATACGCAGTATTTT. Encoded protein: CATSEGGWDTQYF.